This TCR beta chain originates from a study of PD-1 blockade in mismatch repair-deficient tumors. Across the study: All were previously treated, progressing patients with around 12 mismatch repair-deficient cancer types.

CDR3 length: 17 residues. Germline V lookup: CDR1 SGDLS, CDR2 YYNGEE. V was trimmed by 0 bases and J by 0 bases, leaving 13 bases between them. This table comes from immunoSEQ multiplex PCR, and its TCRdb copy is limited to in-frame clones, with some not included. In the table there are about 34,000 clones, around 80% of which are singletons. The origin of this receptor is an adult with mismatch repair-deficient cancer. The sample here was PBMCs, taken less than 7 weeks after starting pembrolizumab. The V call is TRBV9, the J call TRBJ1-3; a weak D match, TRBD1 (5 bases). The CDR3 nucleotides read TGTGCCAGCAGCGTAGTAGACAGTGTTTCCTCTGGAAACACCATATATTTT. It translates to CASSVVDSVSSGNTIYF.